These 14 T cell receptor beta chains share one sample of origin, sequenced in a study of identical twins. TCRdb called the 5' RACE reads again in MiXCR, with one record for every CDR3 protein. This table has 400,000 to 500,000 distinct CDR3 sequences, around an eighth appearing once. The sample was also linked to a second study, of yellow fever vaccine responses in identical twins.

What was sequenced was CD4+ T cells sorted from blood. These receptors came from a woman aged 18-35 years in good health.

The chain is built from TRBV5-1 and TRBJ2-2; maybe TRBD1 (5 bases). CDR3 size: 14 residues. The V gene's germline CDR1 is SGHRS and CDR2 YFSETQ. Deletions cut 6 bases from V and 0 bases from J, with 9 bases between. CDR3 loop: CASTPQANTGELFF. In DNA form, the CDR3 reads TGCGCCAGCACACCACAGGCGAACACCGGGGAGCTGTTTTTT.

There are a few counts of this clonotype. For the CDR3, the DNA is TGTGCCAGCAGCTTAGGATCTAGCGGGGTGGAGACCCAGTACTTC. It specifies CASSLGSSGVETQYF. The chain uses TRBV11-3 and TRBJ2-5; TRBD2 matches at 9 bases. Per germline, CDR1 SGHNT and CDR2 YENEEA. The CDR3 runs to 15 residues. With 1 base clipped from V and 5 bases from J, the junction kept 5 bases outside the gene matches.

The chain is built from TRBV7-9 and TRBJ1-2; D might be TRBD1 (6 bases). The CDR3 has 15 residues. Per germline, CDR1 SEHNR and CDR2 FQNEAQ (reference sequence). Between the trimmed V and J ends, which lost 1 base and 8 bases, there was a span of 17 bases. The CDR3 spells CASSLVTYDRRGYTF. The CDR3 bases are TGTGCCAGCAGCTTAGTTACGTACGACAGGAGAGGCTACACCTTC.

This clonotype occurred many times. The rearrangement joins TRBV12-3 or TRBV12-4 to TRBJ1-4; the D gene is possibly TRBD1 (5 bases). Between the trimmed V and J ends, which lost 6 bases and 3 bases, there was a span of 14 bases. The CDR3 length is 15 residues. CDR3 residues: CASSPTRQPNEKLFF. In nucleotides, the CDR3 is TGTGCCAGCAGCCCCACCCGACAGCCTAATGAAAAACTGTTTTTT.

This clonotype appeared a few times. The V and J genes are TRBV6-1 and TRBJ2-7, with 9 bases identical to TRBD1. V lost 5 bases, J lost 5 bases, and 10 bases stayed unmatched. Germline CDR1 is MNHNS and CDR2 is SASEGT. The CDR3 is 15 residues long. CDR3: CASSNSWTGDNEQYF. DNA for the CDR3: TGTGCCAGCAGTAATTCTTGGACAGGGGACAACGAGCAGTACTTC.

The genes are TRBV10-3 and TRBJ2-7; unclear D gene. V lost 0 bases and J lost 2, with 5 bases in between. Germline CDR1 is ENHRY and CDR2 is SYGVKD. The CDR3 is made up of 13 amino acids. CDR3 region: CAISESSAYEQYF. CDR3 bases: TGTGCCATCAGTGAGTCTTCAGCCTACGAGCAGTACTTC.

This clonotype has more than one count but fewer than ten. This chain joins TRBV7-3 and TRBJ2-7, with D unclear. The V gene lost 3 bases and the J gene lost 0 bases, with 9 bases spanning the gap. CDR3 length: 14 residues. Germline V gene lookup returns CDR1 SGHTA and CDR2 FQGTGA. This CDR3 is CASSFFHNSYEQYF. DNA of the CDR3: TGTGCCAGCAGCTTTTTTCACAACTCCTACGAGCAGTACTTC.

This clonotype occurred a few times. The chain combines TRBV6-2 or TRBV6-3 with TRBJ2-3, with D possibly being TRBD1 (5 bases). Trimming removed 2 bases from V and 5 bases from J, with 17 bases in between. The CDR3 sequence is 16 residues long. Germline V CDR1 and CDR2: MNHEY, SVGEGT. CDR3 region: CASSYRSRADGDTQYF. CDR3 nucleotides: TGTGCCAGCAGTTACCGTTCCAGGGCGGATGGAGATACGCAGTATTTT.

V is TRBV7-9 and J is TRBJ2-7; D is uncertain. V lost 9 bases, J lost 3 bases, and 15 bases lay in between. CDR3 length: 13 amino acids. Germline V gives CDR1 SEHNR, CDR2 FQNEAQ (reference sequence). The CDR3 DNA is TGTGCCAGTACTCCGCAACCTGACTACGAGCAGTACTTC. This translates into CASTPQPDYEQYF.

The V and J genes are TRBV7-8 and TRBJ2-6, with D hard to call. This CDR3 has 14 amino acids. With 4 bases removed from V and 4 bases from J, the gap between germline ends came to 8 bases. CDR1 and CDR2 from the germline V gene are SGHVS and FQNEAQ. The chain's CDR3 is CASSSPIGANVLTF. The DNA for the CDR3 is TGTGCCAGCAGCTCCCCCATAGGGGCCAACGTCCTGACTTTC.

The chain recombines TRBV10-3 with TRBJ2-2; 7 bases fit TRBD1. In germline, CDR1 is ENHRY, CDR2 SYGVKD. CDR3 length: 14 amino acids. The J segment lost 7 bases and the V segment lost 3 bases, leaving 5 bases of the junction unmatched. The CDR3 here is CAISEQGTIGELFF. DNA for the CDR3: TGTGCCATCAGTGAACAGGGGACGATCGGGGAGCTGTTTTTT.

The V gene is TRBV7-3, the J gene TRBJ2-6; D ambiguous. The CDR3 covers 15 residues. Germline V CDR1 and CDR2: SGHTA, FQGTGA. V lost 8 bases, J lost 1 base, and 12 bases lay in between. The CDR3: CASGKYISGANVLTF. The CDR3 DNA reads as TGTGCCAGCGGGAAGTATATATCTGGGGCCAACGTCCTGACTTTC.

The chain links TRBV7-8 to TRBJ2-5; a possible D gene is TRBD1 (5 bases). The CDR3 runs to 15 residues. V gave up 5 bases and J gave up 2 bases, with 15 bases separating them. CDR1 and CDR2 from the germline V gene are SGHVS and FQNEAQ. Here the CDR3 DNA reads TGTGCCAGCAGCCCGGCAGGGAATCGGCAAGAGACCCAGTACTTC. It translates to CASSPAGNRQETQYF.

With respect to this clonotype: A junction end diverges from the germline sequence, so it may reflect a read error. The chain employs TRBV3-1 and TRBJ2-1; D is unclear. Germline V gene data show CDR1 as LGHDT and CDR2 as YNNKEL (reference sequence). CDR3 length: 16 amino acids. DNA of the CDR3: TGTGCCACCAGCCAAGATCCTCAACGCTCCTACAATGAGCAGTTCTTC. Its protein product is CATSQDPQRSYNEQFF.